These T cell receptor beta chains were read from a single sample in a study of blood T cell repertoires in COVID-19. TCRdb's copy holds only in-frame clones and misses some; the assay was immunoSEQ multiplex PCR. The sample has approximately 230,000 clones; roughly four fifths are singletons. Material: PBMCs or T cells enriched from blood (not recorded which). These receptors were taken from a middle-aged man who had recovered from COVID-19. Each CDR3 is given with its conserved first and last residue. Fields, in order: V gene, clone size, D gene, J gene, CDR3 DNA, CDR3 protein. A D gene is named only where the DNA matches it firmly. Size values are once, few and many counts, or a class for expanded clones, and some rows have none.

TRBV19,NA,NA,TRBJ1-6,TGTGCCAGTACGGAAACAGTCAATTCACCCCTCCACTTT,CASTETVNSPLHF
TRBV11-2,NA,NA,TRBJ2-5,TGTGCCAGCAGCTCGGGAGAGACCCAGTACTTC,CASSSGETQYF
TRBV27,NA,TRBD2,TRBJ2-7,TGTGCCAGCAGTTCCCCCCGGGCAGCGGGAGGTCGACGCGAGCAGTACTTC,CASSSPRAAGGRREQYF
TRBV5-6,NA,NA,TRBJ1-4,TGTGCCAGCAGCTTGGCAGGGCGCGGGGCAGAAAAACTGTTTTTT,CASSLAGRGAEKLFF
TRBV5-1,NA,TRBD1,TRBJ2-5,TGCGCCAGCAGCTTGGCCGGGACAGGGGGACAAGAGACCCAGTACTTC,CASSLAGTGGQETQYF
TRBV2,NA,TRBD1,TRBJ1-5,TGTGCCAGCAGTAGGGCCCCGGGACAGGGGCAGGGTCAGCCCCAGCATTTT,CASSRAPGQGQGQPQHF
TRBV11-2,NA,NA,TRBJ2-1,TGTGCCAGCAGCTTAGATAGGGGCGGCTCCTACAATGAGCAGTTCTTC,CASSLDRGGSYNEQFF
TRBV27,NA,TRBD2,TRBJ2-2,TGTGCCAGCAGTCCCTCGACTAGCTTGTTCACCGGGGAGCTGTTTTTT,CASSPSTSLFTGELFF
TRBV7-8,few,NA,TRBJ1-3,TGTGCCAGCAGCCCACAGGGCTCTGGAAACACCATATATTTT,CASSPQGSGNTIYF
TRBV18,NA,NA,TRBJ2-2,TGTGCCAGCTCACCCTGGAGAGATTCCACCGGGGAGCTGTTTTTT,CASSPWRDSTGELFF
TRBV28,once,NA,TRBJ2-1,TGTGCCAGCAGTTCTATAGGGGGAAGGTCCTACAATGAGCAGTTCTTC,CASSSIGGRSYNEQFF
TRBV4-1,NA,NA,TRBJ2-5,TGCGCCAGCAGCCAAGATTATCTCCAAGAGACCCAGTACTTC,CASSQDYLQETQYF
TRBV4-1,NA,NA,TRBJ2-7,TGCGCCAGCAGCCAATCCCAGACATCCTCTATGTACGAGCAGTACTTC,CASSQSQTSSMYEQYF
TRBV18,NA,TRBD2,TRBJ2-5,TGTGCCAGCTCACCAACAACTAGCGGGAGAGAGACCCAGTACTTC,CASSPTTSGRETQYF
TRBV5-5,NA,TRBD1,TRBJ1-2,TGTGCCAGCAGCCCCCTTTCCGGGACAGGGTATTCTTTC,CASSPLSGTGYSF
TRBV19,few,NA,TRBJ2-2,TGTGCCTTACAGGAGACGAACACCGGGGAGCTGTTTTTT,CALQETNTGELFF
TRBV9,NA,NA,TRBJ2-5,TGTGCCAGCAGCGGCCCCCTCGAGGGGACCCAGTACTTC,CASSGPLEGTQYF
TRBV5-1,NA,NA,TRBJ2-1,TGCGCCAGCAGCTTGGGACTAGGTCCCAATGAGCAGTTCTTC,CASSLGLGPNEQFF
TRBV27,NA,NA,TRBJ1-2,TGTGCCAGCAGTTTGTCTCAGCGCGGTGGCTACACCTTC,CASSLSQRGGYTF
TRBV4-2,NA,TRBD2,TRBJ2-7,TGTGCCAGCAGCCGGGCGACTAGCGGGGGGGCCTACGAGCAGTACTTC,CASSRATSGGAYEQYF
TRBV19,NA,NA,TRBJ2-4,TGTGCCAGTAGTACCGGGGGCAAAAACATTCAGTACTTC,CASSTGGKNIQYF
TRBV14,NA,TRBD1,TRBJ2-1,TGTGCCAGCAGAGGGACAGGGGGACTGATCAATGAGCAGTTCTTC,CASRGTGGLINEQFF
TRBV5-1,once,NA,TRBJ2-7,TGCGCCAGCAGCTTAGGAGGGTCTGGGTACGAGCAGTACTTC,CASSLGGSGYEQYF
TRBV19,NA,TRBD2,TRBJ2-1,TGTGCCAGTAGGAGACTAGCGGGGACCTCCTACAATGAGCAGTTCTTC,CASRRLAGTSYNEQFF
TRBV7-2,NA,TRBD2,TRBJ2-1,TGTGCCAGCAGCTTAGTCGCGGGGGGTGAGCAGTTCTTC,CASSLVAGGEQFF
TRBV28,NA,TRBD1,TRBJ1-2,TGTGCCAGCAGGCCCGGACAGGGGGCTGAAGGCTACACCTTC,CASRPGQGAEGYTF
TRBV7-6,NA,NA,TRBJ1-1,TGTGCCAGCAGCCAAGGGCACGCGGTAGGAGGCACTGAAGCTTTCTTT,CASSQGHAVGGTEAFF
TRBV1,NA,NA,TRBJ1-5,TGCACCAGCAGCCAGGGGCGAGGATACAATCAGCCCCAGCATTTT,CTSSQGRGYNQPQHF
TRBV14,once,TRBD1,TRBJ2-1,TGTGCCAGCAGCCCTGGACAGGGTTACAATGAGCAGTTCTTC,CASSPGQGYNEQFF
TRBV2,NA,NA,TRBJ1-1,TGTGCCAGCAGTGTGGGACAGAACACTGAAGCTTTCTTT,CASSVGQNTEAFF
TRBV11-3,NA,NA,TRBJ1-1,TGTGCCAGCAGCTTAGGGCGGGGGGAGAACACTGAAGCTTTCTTT,CASSLGRGENTEAFF
TRBV28,NA,NA,TRBJ1-5,TGTGCCAGCTGCTTCCCCCAGGGTCGGGGCAATCAGCCCCAGCATTTT,CASCFPQGRGNQPQHF
TRBV21-1,NA,NA,TRBJ1-5,TGTGCCAGCAGATTTCCGGGAGGAAGGGGTAATCAGCCCCAGCATTTT,CASRFPGGRGNQPQHF
TRBV9,NA,NA,TRBJ1-1,TGTGCCAGCAGCGCCGGGACATCCCCTATTGCTTCCTTT,CASSAGTSPIASF
TRBV5-1,NA,NA,TRBJ2-1,TGCGCCACCGCAGAAGACACAGGGACCTACAATGAGCAGTTCTTC,CATAEDTGTYNEQFF
TRBV6-1,NA,TRBD1,TRBJ1-6,TGTGCCAGCAGAGAACAGGGGGCGTTCAATAATTCACCCCTCCACTTT,CASREQGAFNNSPLHF